This entry lists 14 T cell receptor beta chains sequenced from one sample in a study of shared clonotypes between healthy human individuals. Libraries were prepared by immunoSEQ multiplex PCR; TCRdb keeps only in-frame clonotypes and omits some of them. The sample lists approximately 2.1 million clones, more than 85% seen once, with under 0.45% in the top ten. Sequenced material: naive CD4+ T cells from PBMCs. Noted subset: CD45RA+ positively selected. These receptors all stem from a man between 18 and 35 years old in good health. Some clones in this sample may be carry-over from other donors' samples.

This chain connects TRBV19 to TRBJ1-1, with 10 bases lining up with TRBD1. CDR1 and CDR2 from the germline V gene are LNHDA and SQIVND (reference sequence). This CDR3 is built from 17 residues. Trimming cost V 4 bases and J 0 bases; bases outside gene matches: 8. The CDR3 protein is CASSTSGQGRVNTEAFF. The CDR3 DNA is TGTGCCAGTAGTACATCGGGACAGGGGAGGGTGAACACTGAAGCTTTCTTT.

The CDR3 region is CASSEEGGGAYNEQFF. CDR3 nucleotides: TGTGCCAGCAGTGAAGAGGGGGGTGGGGCCTACAATGAGCAGTTCTTC. The chain carries TRBV25-1 and TRBJ2-1; the D gene could be TRBD1 or TRBD2 (6 bases each). Per germline, CDR1 MGHDK and CDR2 SYGVNS. The CDR3 has 16 residues. V lost 2 bases to trimming and J lost 2 bases, with 13 bases between them.

CDR3: CASSPRASNGLEQFF. The CDR3 DNA reads TGTGCCAGCAGTCCCAGGGCCAGTAATGGGCTTGAGCAGTTCTTC. The V call is TRBV7-2, the J call TRBJ2-1, with a possible D match to TRBD1 (5 bases). V shed 6 bases and J shed 9 bases, with 21 bases lying between them. In germline, CDR1 is SGHTA, CDR2 FQGNSA. This CDR3 spans 15 amino acids. Combining the CDR3 with reference TRBV7-2 and TRBJ2-1 gives the whole variable domain GAGVSQSPSNKVTEKGKDVELRCDPISGHTALYWYRQSLGQGLEFLIYFQGNSAPDKSGLPSDRFSAERTGGSVSTLTIQRTQQEDSAVYLCASSPRASNGLEQFFGPGTRLTVL.

The chain is built from TRBV7-9 and TRBJ2-1; 9 bases are a match to TRBD1. This CDR3 is 17 amino acids long. Looked up from germline, CDR1 is SEHNR and CDR2 is FQNEAQ (reference sequence). Trimming at V came to 2 bases and at J to 7 bases, leaving 12 bases not matched to a gene. The CDR3 sequence is CASSLSIRDRDWNEQFF. The CDR3 DNA sequence: TGTGCCAGCAGCTTATCGATCCGGGACAGGGATTGGAATGAGCAGTTCTTC.

V usage is TRBV7-2 and J usage is TRBJ2-1; 9 bases are shared with TRBD2. The junction had 6 bases not matched to a gene; V was cut back by 2 bases and J by 7 bases. CDR1 is SGHTA and CDR2 is FQGNSA in the germline V gene. The CDR3 consists of 15 residues. The CDR3 nucleotides read TGTGCCAGCAGCTTACTCAGCGGGAGGAATAATGAGCAGTTCTTC. Translated, it gives CASSLLSGRNNEQFF. The whole variable domain, filled in from reference TRBV7-2 and TRBJ2-1, reads GAGVSQSPSNKVTEKGKDVELRCDPISGHTALYWYRQSLGQGLEFLIYFQGNSAPDKSGLPSDRFSAERTGGSVSTLTIQRTQQEDSAVYLCASSLLSGRNNEQFFGPGTRLTVL.

The gene calls are TRBV7-2 and TRBJ2-5, with TRBD2 matching over 11 bases. There are 16 residues in the CDR3. The J segment lost 5 bases and the V segment lost 5 bases, leaving 10 bases of the junction unmatched. Per germline, CDR1 SGHTA and CDR2 FQGNSA. The CDR3 spells CASSLQIAGGAETQYF. CDR3 nucleotides: TGTGCCAGCAGCCTCCAAATAGCGGGGGGGGCGGAGACCCAGTACTTC.

The chain employs TRBV4-1 and TRBJ2-3, with 11 nucleotides matching TRBD2. CDR1 is MGHRA, CDR2 YSYEKL, per germline. This CDR3 comprises 15 residues. V gave up 4 bases and J gave up 4 bases; unmatched junction bases: 4. Written as DNA, the CDR3 is TGCGCCAGCAGCCTTAGCGGGAGGGGGCCAGATACGCAGTATTTT. Translating it yields CASSLSGRGPDTQYF.

The chain carries TRBV2 and TRBJ2-7, with 10 bases aligning to TRBD1. Germline V gene data show CDR1 as SNHLY and CDR2 as FYNNEI. V lost 10 bases to trimming and J lost 6 bases; unmatched junction nucleotides: 12. This CDR3 comprises 14 residues. CDR3 residues: CATEPGQGFLEQYF. As DNA, the CDR3 is TGTGCCACAGAACCGGGACAGGGGTTCCTCGAGCAGTACTTC.

The V call is TRBV30, the J call TRBJ2-1; the D is unclear. Trimming removed 2 bases from V and 2 bases from J, with 4 bases in between. The CDR3 runs 12 residues. Germline loops: CDR1 GTSNPN, CDR2 SVGIG (reference sequence). The DNA of the CDR3 is TGTGCCTGGAGTCTCACCTACAATGAGCAGTTCTTC. It is translated as CAWSLTYNEQFF.

In DNA, the CDR3 is TGTGCCTGGAGATTACAGGGGACGACTGAAGCTTTCTTT. Protein product: CAWRLQGTTEAFF. The chain recombines TRBV30 with TRBJ1-1; 7 bases agree with TRBD1. V lost 3 bases and J lost 5; bases outside the gene matches: 6. CDR1 and CDR2 from the germline V gene are GTSNPN and SVGIG (reference sequence). The CDR3 is made up of 13 amino acids. Full variable domain (rest looked up from reference TRBV30 and TRBJ1-1): SQTIHQWPATLVQPVGSPLSLECTVEGTSNPNLYWYRQAAGRGLQLLFYSVGIGQISSEVPQNLSASRPQDRQFILSSKKLLLSDSGFYLCAWRLQGTTEAFFGQGTRLTVV.

V usage is TRBV6-5 and J usage is TRBJ2-1, with TRBD2 matching 11 bases. CDR1 and CDR2 (germline): MNHEY, SVGAGI. J lost 9 bases, V lost 7 bases, and 11 bases had no gene match. This CDR3 has 15 residues. CDR3 sequence reads: CASTALAGVVGEQFF. Here the CDR3 DNA reads TGTGCCAGCACCGCACTAGCGGGAGTGGTCGGTGAGCAGTTCTTC.

The CDR3 loop is CASSSRLLNTGELFF. The CDR3 region has the DNA TGTGCCAGCAGCTCGAGACTATTGAACACCGGGGAGCTGTTTTTT. The chain employs TRBV9 and TRBJ2-2; maybe TRBD2 (5 bases). Per germline, CDR1 SGDLS and CDR2 YYNGEE. The CDR3 has 15 residues. Trimming shortened V by 4 bases and J by 1 base, and 11 bases separated the two germline ends.

The chain carries TRBV7-3 and TRBJ2-1, with D perhaps given as TRBD1 or TRBD2 (5 bases each). Germline V gene data show CDR1 as SGHTA and CDR2 as FQGTGA. Trimming shortened V by 5 bases and J by 2 bases, and 13 bases separated the two germline ends. This CDR3 comprises 15 residues. Here the CDR3 reads CASSPGDATYNEQFF. CDR3 in DNA: TGTGCCAGCAGCCCCGGGGACGCGACCTACAATGAGCAGTTCTTC.

V usage is TRBV19 and J usage is TRBJ2-5; 9 bases agree with TRBD2. The CDR3 totals 14 residues. With V trimmed by 7 bases and J by 4 bases, 7 bases remained unmatched. The V gene's germline CDR1 is LNHDA and CDR2 SQIVND (reference sequence). Written as DNA, the CDR3 is TGTGCCAGTAAGGTGACTAGCGGAAGAGAGACCCAGTACTTC. Residues: CASKVTSGRETQYF.